The text below deals with one T cell receptor beta chain. The antigen is undetermined. Primers: 60 Vbeta forward and 13 Jbeta reverse. Clones were sequenced by immunoSEQ multiplex PCR, and TCRdb holds only the in-frame ones, with some missing. The specimen's table records 95,000 to 150,000 clones. The CDR3 consists of 18 residues. CDR1 is SEHNR and CDR2 is FQNEAQ in the germline V gene (reference sequence). Trimming removed 5 bases from V and 1 base from J; junction bases left unmatched: 10. These data come from a study of cytomegalovirus exposure and HLA in healthy donors. Study at large: As released early, the data held 80 million to 90 million unique TCRs from HLA-typed donors.

General study points: A later analysis linked a missense variant in DCLRE1C to the trimming of TCR beta V and J genes. Later analysis revealed greater clonal expansion in HLA-associated TCR beta chains than in equally common others.

The TCR comes from a man aged 18 to 30 in good health and CMV-seronegative. Material for sequencing was PBMCs. The chain joins TRBV7-9 to TRBJ2-5, with 13 bases aligning to TRBD2. The CDR3 sequence: CASSRLRLAGGTQETQYF. The CDR3 nucleotides are TGTGCCAGCAGCCGCCTCCGACTAGCGGGGGGTACCCAAGAGACCCAGTACTTC.